A single sample is the source of the 14 T cell receptor beta chains below, sequenced in a study of T cells in Graves' hyperthyroidism and ophthalmopathy. RNA transcripts served as the template for amplifying TCR beta CDR3 regions. In the first-round RT-PCR of the TCR CDR3, the HTBI primer set was used. From the multiplex PCR reads, TCRdb called clonotypes with MiXCR, one entry per CDR3 protein. The profile covers roughly 720,000 distinct CDR3 sequences, with 15% to 20% appearing a single time and around 15% taken by the ten largest. The specimen sequenced was blood. The receptors here all came from a man in his fifties with Graves' hyperthyroidism.

In its sample, this clonotype was seen many times. The V call is TRBV7-9, the J call TRBJ2-1; D is perhaps TRBD1 (5 bases). Germline CDR1 is SEHNR and CDR2 is FQNEAQ (reference sequence). The CDR3 has 12 residues. Trimming took 1 base from V and 7 from J, leaving 5 bases between them. The CDR3 nucleotides read TGTGCCAGCAGCTTAGGACAGAATGAGCAGTTCTTC. It is translated as CASSLGQNEQFF.

This clonotype was counted between two and nine times. The V and J genes are TRBV10-3 and TRBJ2-7, with 7 bases lining up with TRBD1. Germline-derived CDR1 and CDR2 are ENHRY and SYGVKD. V lost 5 bases, J lost 4 bases, and 11 bases stayed unmatched. The CDR3 is made up of 15 amino acids. CDR3 sequence: CAISQTGDPPYEQYF. The CDR3 nucleotides are TGTGCCATCAGTCAAACAGGGGACCCTCCTTACGAGCAGTACTTC.

This clonotype was recorded at least ten times. This chain uses TRBV2 with TRBJ2-2, with 9 bases aligning to TRBD2. This CDR3 contains 13 residues. Germline-derived CDR1 and CDR2 are SNHLY and FYNNEI. After removal of 11 bases from V and 5 bases from J, the junction contained 6 bases not matched to a gene. CDR3 amino acids: CAVSGGWTGELFF. In DNA, the CDR3 is TGTGCCGTTAGCGGGGGATGGACCGGGGAGCTGTTTTTT.

This clonotype was detected only a few times. The V and J genes are TRBV2 and TRBJ1-5; 7 bases fit TRBD1. The length of the CDR3 is 14 residues. CDR1 is SNHLY, CDR2 FYNNEI, per germline. Trimming cost V 5 bases and J 2 bases; bases outside gene matches: 3. Here the CDR3 DNA reads TGTGCCAGCAGTCGACAGGGAGGCAATCAGCCCCAGCATTTT. Translated: CASSRQGGNQPQHF.

In its sample, this clonotype was seen many times. The chain combines TRBV27 with TRBJ2-3; D is ambiguous. V gave up 6 bases and J gave up 0 bases, with 4 bases separating them. This CDR3 is 12 amino acids long. The V gene's germline CDR1 is MNHEY and CDR2 SMNVEV (reference sequence). The CDR3 coding sequence is TGTGCCAGCAGACTTAGCACAGATACGCAGTATTTT. Protein product: CASRLSTDTQYF.

Comments on this clonotype: A much larger clone sits a single nucleotide away, making a read error possible. The J gene is TRBJ1-6, the V gene TRBV19; 10 bases align to TRBD1. The V segment lost 4 bases and the J segment 9 bases; nucleotides outside the gene matches: 9. CDR1 is LNHDA, CDR2 SQIVND, per germline (reference sequence). The CDR3 has 16 amino acids. DNA of the CDR3: TGTGCCAGTAGTAGAACCGGGACAGGGGTCGGTTCACCCCTCCACTTT. Protein product: CASSRTGTGVGSPLHF.

V usage is TRBV9 and J usage is TRBJ2-1, with D uncertain. The germline CDR1 and CDR2 sequences are SGDLS and YYNGEE. CDR3 length: 15 residues. Trimming stripped 4 bases from V and 0 bases from J, with 11 bases between. CDR3: CASSSAMSSYNEQFF. The CDR3 DNA follows: TGTGCCAGCAGCTCTGCCATGAGCTCCTACAATGAGCAGTTCTTC.

This clonotype was counted at least ten times. J is TRBJ2-1 and V is TRBV10-3; 9 bases are a match to TRBD2. The CDR3 consists of 17 residues. Germline V gives CDR1 ENHRY, CDR2 SYGVKD. Trimming took 0 bases from V and 3 from J; bases not matched to a gene: 6. CDR3 residues: CAISESLAGVSYNEQFF. CDR3 DNA sequence: TGTGCCATCAGTGAGTCCTTAGCGGGAGTAAGCTACAATGAGCAGTTCTTC.

This clonotype occurred many times. In DNA, the CDR3 is TGTGCCATCAGTGTCACCGGGACTAGCGGGGTAAATGAGCAGTTCTTC. Protein product: CAISVTGTSGVNEQFF. This chain links TRBV10-3 with TRBJ2-1; 13 bases are shared with TRBD2. This CDR3 has 16 amino acids. The J segment lost 7 bases and the V segment lost 4 bases, leaving 7 bases of the junction unmatched. CDR1 and CDR2 (germline): ENHRY, SYGVKD.

The V and J genes are TRBV15 and TRBJ2-3; 8 bases match TRBD2. The CDR3 totals 17 residues. After removal of 0 bases from V and 6 bases from J, the junction contained 11 bases not matched to a gene. The germline gives CDR1 LNHNV, CDR2 YYDKDF (reference sequence). CDR3 in amino acids: CATSRDLSGSSVDTQYF. The CDR3 DNA reads as TGTGCCACCAGCAGAGATTTGAGCGGGAGCTCAGTCGATACGCAGTATTTT.

This clonotype was counted at least ten times. The CDR3 bases are TGTGCCAGCATTCCACTAGCGGGACAGTTCTCCTACAATGAGCAGTTCTTC. Its protein is CASIPLAGQFSYNEQFF. The chain couples TRBV28 to TRBJ2-1; TRBD2 aligns across 10 bases. V dropped 7 bases and J dropped 0; count of bases not matched to a gene: 9. CDR3 length: 17 amino acids. Per germline, CDR1 MDHEN and CDR2 SYDVKM.

The genes are TRBV5-1 and TRBJ2-1; maybe TRBD1 (6 bases). The CDR3 runs 15 residues. CDR1 and CDR2 (germline): SGHRS, YFSETQ. Trimming stripped 0 bases from V and 6 bases from J, with 13 bases between. CDR3 DNA: TGCGCCAGCAGCTTGGTACAGGGCAGGGGCAATGAGCAGTTCTTC. The encoded protein is CASSLVQGRGNEQFF.

The sample holds many counts of this clonotype. Here the CDR3 DNA reads TGTGCCAGCAGTGCCCGACTAGCGGGATCATACAATGAGCAGTTCTTC. It translates to CASSARLAGSYNEQFF. V gene TRBV2 combines with J gene TRBJ2-1; 11 bases agree with TRBD2. The germline CDR1 and CDR2 sequences are SNHLY and FYNNEI. This CDR3 has 16 residues. Trimming at V came to 4 bases and at J to 4 bases, leaving 6 bases not matched to a gene.

This clonotype was seen a handful of times. The gene calls are TRBV20-1 and TRBJ1-4, with 8 bases lining up with TRBD1. The CDR3 extends over 17 amino acids. J was trimmed by 8 bases and V by 4 bases; bases with no gene match: 18. Germline CDR1 reads DFQATT; CDR2 reads SNEGSKA (reference sequence). Here the CDR3 DNA reads TGCAGTGCTAAAGGAAAATACAGGGGGAGGTTAGGAGAAAAACTGTTTTTT. This codes for CSAKGKYRGRLGEKLFF.